Sequencing of this TCR beta chain was carried out in a study of cytomegalovirus exposure and HLA in healthy donors (dated by TCRdb to about 2017). Turning to the overall study: The roughly 670 repertoires of the first cohort and the roughly 110 validation repertoires were produced on the same platform, according to a later analysis. The study aimed to test whether signatures of past pathogen exposure could be identified by cataloging public T cell receptors. A separate validation cohort of approximately 120 different subjects was used in addition to the approximately 640-subject first cohort. High-throughput TCR immunosequencing, statistical association of individual TCRs with disease status, and machine learning were combined to predict cytomegalovirus infection status.

From the cysteine up to the phenylalanine, the CDR3 has a length of 16 residues. The only DNA kept is the CDR3, 48 bases in frame from the first base. CDR1 MGHRA and CDR2 YSYEKL are derived from the germline V gene. The junction shows trimming of 5 bases on V and 4 bases on J, and the gene matches do not reach 11 bases of it. General findings and caveats noted by the study authors: In the study, approximately 160 TCR beta chains were listed as associated with cytomegalovirus. Cytomegalovirus status was reported to be diagnosed by the classifier with high specificity and sensitivity in both the original and validation cohorts. A later analysis had no HLA typing for the validation cohort, so co-occurrence there was scored across all 110 or so repertoires. Most TCR sequences were observed very rarely across donors, whereas some public TCRs were present in many individuals. The authors suggested that the approach could potentially be generalized to other disease states and immunological phenotypes. Of the cluster scores, 90% to 95% were above 0 in a later analysis, which found that TCRs clustered in the first cohort also tended to co-occur in the approximately 120 validation repertoires. In vitro tests confirmed that a few of the cytomegalovirus-associated TCR beta chains recognize cytomegalovirus antigens.

A remark on this clone: Its antigen target is currently unknown. No much larger clone exists at a distance of one base, and base qualities are not known.

The library was produced with the immunoSEQ multiplex PCR assay. The published analysis was carried out like this. A statistical classification framework was built to diagnose cytomegalovirus status from the catalog of TCR beta chain sequences. This immuneACCESS table, as held by TCRdb, lists in-frame sequences with V and J called but not all clones. Of the missing ones, under half trace to an unresolved V gene in checked studies; the others have no known cause. For V, J and clone size, that table is used; D and trimming come from the DNA. Recorded for this sample are 71,000 or so clones; about 93% of them occurred a single time. The ten largest clones add up to over 2% of the sample. The donors belonged to the validation cohort of roughly 120 subjects, which was separate from the 666-subject first cohort.

What was sequenced was PBMCs. This receptor was identified in a young woman in good health and CMV-seronegative. Recombination joined TRBV4-1 with TRBJ2-5; 9 nucleotides in the junction match TRBD2. DNA sequence: TGCGCCAGCAGCGGCGGAGCGGGGGGATATAGAGAGACCCAGTACTTC. The encoded protein is CASSGGAGGYRETQYF.